This TCR beta chain was sequenced in a study of T cells after yellow fever vaccination. Study observations and caveats: Post-booster reappearance was seen for most primary-vaccination clones (roughly 97% CD4, about 90% CD8).

This CDR3 is 14 amino acids long. V lost 0 bases to trimming and J lost 9 bases, with 12 bases between them. Germline V gene lookup returns CDR1 SGHRS and CDR2 YFSETQ. Concerning this clonotype itself: Its antigen is unidentified.

TCRdb recomputed calls from the 5' RACE reads with MiXCR, one row per CDR3 protein. The table includes a few hundred thousand distinct CDR3 sequences, 17% detected once. The source of this sequence is a man aged 18-30 years who received the YFV17D yellow fever vaccine. The chain carries TRBV5-1 and TRBJ2-2, with a weak D call TRBD2 (5 bases). Here the sequenced sample was PBMCs, taken about 5 days after the first yellow fever vaccination. The CDR3 bases are TGCGCCAGCAGCTTGGCCGGAGGTGGCTGGGAGCTGTTTTTT. Translating gives CASSLAGGGWELFF.